The 32 T cell receptor beta chains below come from one sample, sequenced in a study of technical replicates of blood from a handful of donors. Clones were read by immunoSEQ multiplex PCR, and TCRdb kept only the in-frame ones, dropping some. The table has about 59,000 clones, less than 98% seen once. The sample taken for sequencing was T cells isolated from PBMCs. These receptors all come from a human donor in good health.

This clone has just one count. The rearrangement uses TRBV27 and TRBJ1-4, with D hard to call. V lost 5 bases, J lost 2 bases, and 18 bases lay in between. Germline CDR1 is MNHEY and CDR2 is SMNVEV (reference sequence). This CDR3 contains 17 residues. CDR3 in DNA: TGTGCCAGCAGTATTGACTCCAGCCGATCGACTAATGAAAAACTGTTTTTT. Translation gives CASSIDSSRSTNEKLFF.

This chain joins TRBV23-1 and TRBJ2-1; 8 bases are a match to TRBD1. TRBV23-1 is flagged as an ORF with uncertain function. The CDR3 sequence is 16 residues long. With V trimmed by 2 bases and J by 0 bases, 3 bases remained unmatched. Written as DNA, the CDR3 is TGCGCCAGCAGTCAACTAACAGGGGGCTCCTACAATGAGCAGTTCTTC. Its protein is CASSQLTGGSYNEQFF.

This rearrangement joins TRBV10-2 to TRBJ2-7, with D possibly being TRBD1 (6 bases). The germline V and J ends were trimmed by 0 bases and 1 base, with 7 bases remaining between them. This CDR3 comprises 14 residues. Germline assignment: CDR1 WSHSY and CDR2 SAAADI. CDR3 residues: CASSESRGSYEQYF. CDR3 nucleotides: TGCGCCAGCAGTGAGTCCAGGGGATCCTACGAGCAGTACTTC.

The CDR3 reads CASRSYATNEKLFF. DNA of the CDR3: TGTGCCAGCAGATCCTATGCAACTAATGAAAAACTGTTTTTT. The chain has TRBV13 and TRBJ1-4; D is unresolved. The CDR3 is 14 residues long. V was cut by 6 bases and J by 0 bases, with 8 bases left in between. From germline, CDR1 is PRHDT and CDR2 FYEKMQ (reference sequence).

The table lists this clone with a count of one. The chain joins TRBV7-9 to TRBJ2-7, with D tentatively TRBD2 (5 bases). V lost 1 base and J lost 7, with 11 bases in between. This CDR3 is 13 amino acids long. Per the germline V gene, CDR1 is SEHNR and CDR2 is FQNEAQ (reference sequence). CDR3 bases: TGTGCCAGCAGCTTAGGATCCGGGAAAGAGCAGTACTTC. This gives the protein CASSLGSGKEQYF.

V and J are TRBV9 and TRBJ2-7; D call uncertain. The germline V gene has CDR1 SGDLS and CDR2 YYNGEE. V dropped 2 bases and J dropped 9 bases, with 15 bases sitting between them. The CDR3 extends over 13 amino acids. This CDR3 is CASSVSAVAVQYF. CDR3 DNA: TGTGCCAGCAGCGTGAGCGCCGTCGCTGTGCAGTACTTC.

Concerning this clone itself: This CDR3 is also generated by other DNA sequences in the sample. CDR3 in DNA: TGTGCCAGCAGCCAAGGGGCTGGCACAGATACGCAGTATTTT. It encodes CASSQGAGTDTQYF. This chain connects TRBV7-3 to TRBJ2-3; a weak D match, TRBD1 (5 bases). V lost 5 bases, J lost 1 base, and 10 bases lay in between. From germline, CDR1 is SGHTA and CDR2 FQGTGA. The length of the CDR3 is 14 residues. Using reference TRBV7-3 and TRBJ2-3 for the parts outside the CDR3, the full variable domain is GAGVSQTPSNKVTEKGKYVELRCDPISGHTALYWYRQSLGQGPEFLIYFQGTGAADDSGLPNDRFFAVRPEGSVSTLKIQRTERGDSAVYLCASSQGAGTDTQYFGPGTRLTVL.

The J gene is TRBJ1-3, the V gene TRBV15; D is ambiguous. From germline, CDR1 is LNHNV and CDR2 YYDKDF (reference sequence). Trimming removed 0 bases from V and 0 bases from J, with 9 bases in between. This CDR3 region has 16 residues. The CDR3 loop is CATSREQTSSGNTIYF. The DNA of the CDR3 is TGTGCCACCAGCAGAGAACAGACATCCTCTGGAAACACCATATATTTT.

The chain couples TRBV2 to TRBJ2-5; TRBD2 matches at 8 bases. V gave up 2 bases and J gave up 4 bases; unmatched junction bases: 6. This CDR3 comprises 15 residues. Germline CDR1 and CDR2: SNHLY and FYNNEI. The CDR3: CASSESPAGVETQYF. Here the CDR3 DNA reads TGTGCCAGCAGTGAATCTCCAGCGGGGGTAGAGACCCAGTACTTC.

This chain links TRBV25-1 with TRBJ2-7; 7 positions agree with TRBD1. Per germline, CDR1 MGHDK and CDR2 SYGVNS. The J segment lost 2 bases and the V segment lost 1 base, leaving 5 bases of the junction unmatched. The CDR3 runs to 15 residues. The DNA of the CDR3 is TGTGCCAGCAGTGAATCGGGACAGCTTACCTACGAGCAGTACTTC. As protein: CASSESGQLTYEQYF.

This clone was seen more than once but under ten times. The chain combines TRBV5-1 with TRBJ2-7, with 11 positions matching TRBD2. This CDR3 comprises 14 residues. The V and J ends lost 1 base and 3 bases, in that order; junction bases with no gene match: 0. Germline loops: CDR1 SGHRS, CDR2 YFSETQ. Here the CDR3 DNA reads TGCGCCAGCAGCTTGACTAGCGGGAGCTACGAGCAGTACTTC. Residues: CASSLTSGSYEQYF.

The chain joins TRBV29-1 to TRBJ2-3, with 8 nucleotides matching TRBD1. Trimming removed 6 bases from V and 4 bases from J; junction bases left unmatched: 15. The germline V gene encodes CDR1 SQVTM and CDR2 ANQGSEA. There are 16 residues in the CDR3. Here the CDR3 DNA reads TGCAGCGTCCGAGGTGAAGCGACAGGGGAGGCAGATACGCAGTATTTT. It codes for CSVRGEATGEADTQYF.

V gene TRBV11-3 combines with J gene TRBJ2-7; D possibly corresponds to TRBD1 (5 bases). Trimming took 0 bases from V and 2 from J, leaving 8 bases between them. The germline CDR1 and CDR2 sequences are SGHNT and YENEEA. The length of the CDR3 is 14 residues. The CDR3 here is CASSLEAGPYEQYF. CDR3 nucleotide sequence: TGTGCCAGCAGCTTAGAGGCAGGGCCCTACGAGCAGTACTTC.

About this clone: The junction shows a germline mismatch at one end, possibly a read error. V is TRBV7-7 and J is TRBJ2-2; D call uncertain. The CDR3 consists of 14 residues. Germline V gives CDR1 SSHAT, CDR2 FNYEAQ (reference sequence). The CDR3 bases are TGTGCTAGCAGCTCTCGAGGGAACACCGGGGAGCTGTTTTTT. Its translation is CASSSRGNTGELFF.

This rearrangement joins TRBV29-1 to TRBJ2-1, with D perhaps matching TRBD2 (5 bases). This CDR3 comprises 14 residues. Trimming took 7 bases from V and 9 from J, leaving 22 bases between them. The germline V gene has CDR1 SQVTM and CDR2 ANQGSEA. The DNA for the CDR3 is TGCAGCGCCCCCCGGACTTTTGAATGGGGTGAGCAGTTCTTC. This encodes CSAPRTFEWGEQFF.

The rearrangement links TRBV7-9 to TRBJ2-7; 11 positions agree with TRBD1. CDR3 size: 18 residues. Trimming removed 1 base from V and 6 bases from J; junction bases left unmatched: 14. Germline V gives CDR1 SEHNR, CDR2 FQNEAQ (reference sequence). CDR3 in DNA: TGTGCCAGCAGCTTAGGACCACCCCCGGGACAGGGGGAGTCCGAGCAGTACTTC. This encodes CASSLGPPPGQGESEQYF.

The chain carries TRBV28 and TRBJ1-5, with D possibly being TRBD1 (5 bases). CDR3 size: 13 residues. The V end lost 3 bases, the J end lost 9 bases, and 12 bases lay between the germline ends. Per germline, CDR1 MDHEN and CDR2 SYDVKM. The CDR3 here is CASSFREGRPQHF. DNA of the CDR3: TGTGCCAGCAGTTTCAGGGAGGGTCGGCCCCAGCATTTT.

This chain uses TRBV4-1 with TRBJ2-2; D unclear. The V gene's germline CDR1 is MGHRA and CDR2 YSYEKL. The CDR3 totals 16 residues. With 2 bases removed from V and 3 bases from J, the gap between germline ends came to 13 bases. For the CDR3, the DNA is TGCGCCAGCAGCCAATTAATAACGGTACACACCGGGGAGCTGTTTTTT. This sequence encodes CASSQLITVHTGELFF.

The chain carries TRBV5-1 and TRBJ2-5; 8 nucleotides match TRBD2. Germline assignment: CDR1 SGHRS and CDR2 YFSETQ. Trimming took 0 bases from V and 2 from J; bases not matched to a gene: 6. The CDR3 is 16 amino acids. CDR3 region: CASSLVLAGLQETQYF. CDR3 sequence (DNA): TGCGCCAGCAGCTTGGTTTTAGCGGGGCTGCAAGAGACCCAGTACTTC.

The chain carries TRBV19 and TRBJ1-5; no clear D gene. This CDR3 is 15 amino acids long. V gave up 3 bases and J gave up 6 bases, with 15 bases separating them. Germline-derived CDR1 and CDR2 are LNHDA and SQIVND (reference sequence). CDR3 amino acids: CASSIAGRGFQPQHF. CDR3 in DNA: TGTGCCAGTAGTATCGCAGGTCGAGGGTTTCAGCCCCAGCATTTT.

This chain connects TRBV11-3 to TRBJ2-4; 11 nucleotides match TRBD2. Trimming removed 2 bases from V and 7 bases from J; junction bases left unmatched: 4. There are 15 residues in the CDR3. The V gene's germline CDR1 is SGHNT and CDR2 YENEEA. The CDR3 loop reads CASSLTSGSSNIQYF. The CDR3 DNA reads as TGTGCCAGCAGCTTAACTAGCGGGAGTTCGAACATTCAGTACTTC.

This clone was seen just once. The chain has TRBV10-3 and TRBJ2-2, with D possibly TRBD2 on 6 matching bases. Germline V lookup: CDR1 ENHRY, CDR2 SYGVKD. Deletions cut 2 bases from V and 2 bases from J, with 12 bases between. The CDR3 has 16 amino acids. DNA for the CDR3: TGTGCCATCAGTGAGGGGACTCGAGACAACACCGGGGAGCTGTTTTTT. It specifies CAISEGTRDNTGELFF.

Written as DNA, the CDR3 is TGTGCCAGCAGTGAAGGAGGTACAGGCTATGGCTACACCTTC. The encoded protein is CASSEGGTGYGYTF. V and J are TRBV6-1 and TRBJ1-2; a possible D gene is TRBD1 (5 bases). Germline lookup yields CDR1 MNHNS and CDR2 SASEGT. V was shortened by 1 base and J by 4 bases, with 10 bases between the two germline ends. The CDR3 has 14 amino acids.

The chain combines TRBV7-2 with TRBJ1-5; D call uncertain. The V and J ends lost 0 bases and 11 bases respectively, with 8 bases between them. The CDR3 runs 12 residues. Germline V gene sequence: CDR1 SGHTA, CDR2 FQGNSA. CDR3 DNA sequence: TGTGCCAGCAGCTTAGCCGGGCGGGCCCAGCATTTT. Amino acid sequence: CASSLAGRAQHF.

The chain recombines TRBV14 with TRBJ1-1; D might be TRBD1 (6 bases). Between the trimmed V and J ends, which lost 0 bases and 4 bases, there was a span of 15 bases. Germline-derived CDR1 and CDR2 are SGHDN and FVKESK. The CDR3 loop spans 16 amino acids. In DNA, the CDR3 is TGTGCCAGCAGCCAAGACCGGGGGGCAATAGGCACTGAAGCTTTCTTT. This sequence encodes CASSQDRGAIGTEAFF.

The DNA for the CDR3 is TGTGCCTGGAGTGTTACATATGGCTACACCTTC. Encoded protein: CAWSVTYGYTF. The chain links TRBV30 to TRBJ1-2; D ambiguous. Germline CDR1 and CDR2: GTSNPN and SVGIG (reference sequence). The V gene lost 0 bases and the J gene lost 5 bases, with 4 bases spanning the gap. The CDR3 length is 11 residues. The variable domain in full, completed from reference TRBV30 and TRBJ1-2, reads SQTIHQWPATLVQPVGSPLSLECTVEGTSNPNLYWYRQAAGRGLQLLFYSVGIGQISSEVPQNLSASRPQDRQFILSSKKLLLSDSGFYLCAWSVTYGYTFGSGTRLTVV.

This clone was observed once. V and J are TRBV5-1 and TRBJ1-4; possible D gene TRBD1, 5 bases. This CDR3 contains 15 residues. The germline V gene has CDR1 SGHRS and CDR2 YFSETQ. Trimming stripped 0 bases from V and 6 bases from J, with 12 bases between. In nucleotides, the CDR3 is TGCGCCAGCAGCTTGGGGCAGGGCACTCATGAAAAACTGTTTTTT. It encodes CASSLGQGTHEKLFF.

The V call is TRBV6-5, the J call TRBJ2-1; 8 nucleotides align to TRBD1. The CDR3 is made up of 15 amino acids. Trimming removed 5 bases from V and 4 bases from J; junction bases left unmatched: 7. Germline V lookup: CDR1 MNHEY, CDR2 SVGAGI. CDR3 sequence reads: CASSTPGGAYNEQFF. CDR3 nucleotide sequence: TGTGCCAGCAGTACCCCAGGGGGCGCTTACAATGAGCAGTTCTTC.

The chain uses TRBV7-2 and TRBJ1-5; 9 bases are shared with TRBD1. There are 16 residues in the CDR3. Trimming cost V 0 bases and J 5 bases; bases outside gene matches: 5. Per the germline V gene, CDR1 is SGHTA and CDR2 is FQGNSA. CDR3 sequence: CASSLAATGGYQPQHF. CDR3 in DNA: TGTGCCAGCAGCTTAGCGGCGACAGGGGGTTATCAGCCCCAGCATTTT.

The rearrangement links TRBV5-1 to TRBJ2-7; the D is unclear. With 2 bases removed from V and 6 bases from J, the gap between germline ends came to 12 bases. In germline, CDR1 is SGHRS, CDR2 YFSETQ. The CDR3 extends over 13 amino acids. CDR3 bases: TGCGCCAGCAGCTTTAACAGCCGTTCCGAGCAGTACTTC. This gives the protein CASSFNSRSEQYF.

The rearrangement links TRBV4-2 to TRBJ2-1, with 11 bases that match TRBD2. V gave up 5 bases and J gave up 4 bases; unmatched junction bases: 7. This CDR3 has 16 residues. CDR1 and CDR2 (germline): LGHNA, YNFKEQ. The CDR3 here is CASSANPSGGYNEQFF. The DNA for the CDR3 is TGTGCCAGCAGCGCAAACCCTAGCGGGGGGTACAATGAGCAGTTCTTC.

J is TRBJ2-4 and V is TRBV15, with 7 bases identical to TRBD2. CDR3 size: 13 residues. J gave up 8 bases and V 3 bases, and 4 bases lay outside the gene matches. The germline gives CDR1 LNHNV, CDR2 YYDKDF (reference sequence). The CDR3 coding sequence is TGTGCCACCAGCAGGGGGGGGAACGACATTCAGTACTTC. Residues: CATSRGGNDIQYF.